This entry features one TCR beta chain sequence. The sample originates from a study of T cell responses to AZD1222 COVID-19 vaccine. Sequencing used immunoSEQ multiplex PCR; TCRdb keeps in-frame clones, though not all of them. The profile shows roughly 120,000 clones, 75% to 90% of them singletons. The V and J ends lost 1 base and 0 bases respectively, with 10 bases between them. CDR3 length: 15 amino acids. Germline V CDR1 and CDR2: SGHAT, FQNNGV. The chain recombines TRBV11-2 with TRBJ2-7; D call uncertain. The origin of this receptor is an adult in good health. The starting material was peripheral blood, obtained on day 0 of AZD1222 vaccination. The CDR3: CASSLGHQISYEQYF. CDR3 DNA: TGTGCCAGCAGCTTAGGACATCAGATCTCCTACGAGCAGTACTTC.